This TCR beta chain was recorded in a study of shared clonotypes between healthy human individuals. About the research overall: The donor group consisted of a couple of women and a few men, aged 18 to 49. Findings and limits, study-wide: Naive CD4 clonotypes were shared across several donors at roughly 5.5%. Non-shared clonotypes displayed generation probabilities falling below those of clonotypes present in all four donors.

Produced via immunoSEQ multiplex PCR; TCRdb's table is partial and in-frame only. The sample has under 350,000 clones; more than 75% are singletons. V was cut by 0 bases and J by 5 bases, with 9 bases left in between. Per germline, CDR1 SGDLS and CDR2 YYNGEE. The length of the CDR3 is 13 residues. Points on this clone: The antigen remains undetermined.

The TCR comes from a man aged 18 to 30 in good health. The J gene is TRBJ2-7, the V gene TRBV9; D unclear. The source material was memory CD8+ T cells sorted from blood. Subset denoted: CD45RO+ cells pooled with CCR7-negative TemRA cells. The CDR3 here is CASSVGRTHEQYF. The CDR3 bases are TGTGCCAGCAGCGTAGGTCGAACCCACGAGCAGTACTTC.